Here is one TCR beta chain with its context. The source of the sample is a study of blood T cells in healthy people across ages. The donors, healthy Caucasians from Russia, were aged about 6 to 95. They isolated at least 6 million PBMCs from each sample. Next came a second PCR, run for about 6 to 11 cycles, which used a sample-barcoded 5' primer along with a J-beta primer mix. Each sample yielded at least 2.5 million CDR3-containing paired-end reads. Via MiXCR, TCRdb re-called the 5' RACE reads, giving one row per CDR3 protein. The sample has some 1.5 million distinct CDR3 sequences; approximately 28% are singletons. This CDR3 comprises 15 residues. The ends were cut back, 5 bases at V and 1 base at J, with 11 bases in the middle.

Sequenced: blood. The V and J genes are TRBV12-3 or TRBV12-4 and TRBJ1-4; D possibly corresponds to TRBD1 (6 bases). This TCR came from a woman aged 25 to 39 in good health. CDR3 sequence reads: CASSGYRVTNEKLFF. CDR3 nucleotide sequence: TGTGCCAGCAGTGGCTACAGGGTAACTAATGAAAAACTGTTTTTT.